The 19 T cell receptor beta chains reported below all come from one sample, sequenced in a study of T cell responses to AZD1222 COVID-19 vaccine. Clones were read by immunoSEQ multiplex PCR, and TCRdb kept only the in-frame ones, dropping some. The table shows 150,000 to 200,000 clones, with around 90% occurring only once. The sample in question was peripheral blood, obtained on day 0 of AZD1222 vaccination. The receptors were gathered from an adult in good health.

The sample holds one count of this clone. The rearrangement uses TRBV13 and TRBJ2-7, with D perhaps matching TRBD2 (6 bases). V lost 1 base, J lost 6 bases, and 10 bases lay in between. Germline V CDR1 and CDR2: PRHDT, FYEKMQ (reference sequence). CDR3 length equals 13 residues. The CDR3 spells CASSLALRGEQYF. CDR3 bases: TGTGCCAGCAGCTTAGCCTTGCGGGGCGAGCAGTACTTC.

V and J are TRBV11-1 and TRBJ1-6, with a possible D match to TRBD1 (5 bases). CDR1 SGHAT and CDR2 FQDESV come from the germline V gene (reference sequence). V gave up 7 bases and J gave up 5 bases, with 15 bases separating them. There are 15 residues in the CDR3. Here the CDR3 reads CASNRRRGDNSPLHF. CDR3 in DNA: TGTGCCAGCAACCGAAGACGGGGGGATAATTCACCCCTCCACTTT.

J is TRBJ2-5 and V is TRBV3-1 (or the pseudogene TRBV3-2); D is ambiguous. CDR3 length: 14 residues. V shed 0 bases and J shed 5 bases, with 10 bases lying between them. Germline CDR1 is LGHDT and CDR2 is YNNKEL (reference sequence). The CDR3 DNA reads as TGTGCCAGCAGCCAAGATATTGGTGCGGAGACCCAGTACTTC. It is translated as CASSQDIGAETQYF.

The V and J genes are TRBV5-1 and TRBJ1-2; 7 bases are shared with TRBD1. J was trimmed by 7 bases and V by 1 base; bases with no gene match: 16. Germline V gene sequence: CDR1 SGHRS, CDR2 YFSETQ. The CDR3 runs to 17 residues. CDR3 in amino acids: CASSLSVTGPPLGGYTF. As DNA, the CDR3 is TGCGCCAGCAGCTTGAGCGTGACAGGGCCTCCCCTAGGTGGCTACACCTTC.

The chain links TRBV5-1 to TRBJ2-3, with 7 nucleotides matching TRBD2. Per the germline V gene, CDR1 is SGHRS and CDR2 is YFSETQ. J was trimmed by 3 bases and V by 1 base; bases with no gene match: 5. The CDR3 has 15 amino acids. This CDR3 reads CASSLPAGTTDTQYF. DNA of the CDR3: TGCGCCAGCAGCTTGCCAGCGGGGACGACAGATACGCAGTATTTT.

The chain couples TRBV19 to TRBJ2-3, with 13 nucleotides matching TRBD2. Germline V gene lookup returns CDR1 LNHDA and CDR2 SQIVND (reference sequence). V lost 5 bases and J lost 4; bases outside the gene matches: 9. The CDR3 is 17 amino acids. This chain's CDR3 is CASSEPGTSGVSDTQYF. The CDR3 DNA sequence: TGTGCCAGTAGTGAACCCGGGACTAGCGGGGTGTCAGATACGCAGTATTTT.

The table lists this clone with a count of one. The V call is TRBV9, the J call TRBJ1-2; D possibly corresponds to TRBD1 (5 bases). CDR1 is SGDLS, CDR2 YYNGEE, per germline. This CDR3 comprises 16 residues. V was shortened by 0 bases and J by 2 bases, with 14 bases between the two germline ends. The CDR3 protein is CASSVGPSGGNYGYTF. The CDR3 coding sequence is TGTGCCAGCAGCGTAGGACCCTCGGGGGGAAACTATGGCTACACCTTC.

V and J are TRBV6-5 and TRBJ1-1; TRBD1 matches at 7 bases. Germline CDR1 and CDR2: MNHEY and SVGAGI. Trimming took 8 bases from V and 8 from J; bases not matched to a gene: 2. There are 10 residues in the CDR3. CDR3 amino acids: CASGTVEAFF. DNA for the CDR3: TGTGCCAGCGGGACAGTAGAAGCTTTCTTT.

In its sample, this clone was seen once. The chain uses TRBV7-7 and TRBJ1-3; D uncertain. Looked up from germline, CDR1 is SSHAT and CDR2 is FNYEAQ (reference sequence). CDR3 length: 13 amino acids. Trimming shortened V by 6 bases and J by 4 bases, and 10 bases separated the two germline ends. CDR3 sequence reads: CASSFTKGNTIYF. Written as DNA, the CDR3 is TGTGCCAGCAGTTTTACGAAGGGAAACACCATATATTTT.

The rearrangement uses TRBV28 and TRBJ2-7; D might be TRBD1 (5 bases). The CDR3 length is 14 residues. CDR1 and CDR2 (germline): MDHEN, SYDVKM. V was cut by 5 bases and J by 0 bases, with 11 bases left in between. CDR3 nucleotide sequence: TGTGCCAGCAGTGATCGGACATACTCCTACGAGCAGTACTTC. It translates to CASSDRTYSYEQYF.

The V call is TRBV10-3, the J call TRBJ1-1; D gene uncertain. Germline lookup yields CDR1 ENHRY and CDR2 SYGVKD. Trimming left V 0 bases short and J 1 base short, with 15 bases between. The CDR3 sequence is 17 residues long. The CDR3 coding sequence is TGTGCCATCAGTGAGTCGCGGGGTAGAAAGGGGAACACTGAAGCTTTCTTT. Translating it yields CAISESRGRKGNTEAFF.

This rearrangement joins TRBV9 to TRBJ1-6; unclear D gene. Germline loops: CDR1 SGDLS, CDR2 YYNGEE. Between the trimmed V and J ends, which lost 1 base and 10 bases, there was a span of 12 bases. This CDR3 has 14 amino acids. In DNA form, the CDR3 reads TGTGCCAGCAGCGTAACGGAGTTAGGATCACCCCTCCACTTT. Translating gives CASSVTELGSPLHF.

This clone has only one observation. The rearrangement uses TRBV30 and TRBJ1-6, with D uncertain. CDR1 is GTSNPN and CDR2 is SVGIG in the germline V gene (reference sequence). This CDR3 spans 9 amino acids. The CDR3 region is CVRNSPLHF. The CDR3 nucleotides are TGTGTTCGAAATTCACCCCTCCACTTT.

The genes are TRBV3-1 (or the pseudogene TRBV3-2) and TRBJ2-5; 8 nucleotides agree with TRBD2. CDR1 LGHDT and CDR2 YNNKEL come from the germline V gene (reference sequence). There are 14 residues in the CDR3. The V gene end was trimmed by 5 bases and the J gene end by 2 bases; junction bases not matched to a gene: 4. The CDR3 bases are TGTGCCAGCAGCTTAGCGGGGCGACAAGAGACCCAGTACTTC. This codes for CASSLAGRQETQYF.

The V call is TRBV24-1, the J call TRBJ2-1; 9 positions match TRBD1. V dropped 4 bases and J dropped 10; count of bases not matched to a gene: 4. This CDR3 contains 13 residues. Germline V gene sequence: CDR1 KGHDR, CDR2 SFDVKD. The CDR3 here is CATSERTGDEQFF. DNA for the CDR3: TGTGCCACCAGTGAGCGGACAGGGGACGAGCAGTTCTTC.

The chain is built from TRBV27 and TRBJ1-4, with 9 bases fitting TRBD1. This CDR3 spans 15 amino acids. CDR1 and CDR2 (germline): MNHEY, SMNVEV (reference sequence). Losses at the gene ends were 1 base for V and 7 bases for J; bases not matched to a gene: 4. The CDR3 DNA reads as TGTGCCAGCAGTTTATGGGGACAGGGAGGTGAAAAACTGTTTTTT. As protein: CASSLWGQGGEKLFF.

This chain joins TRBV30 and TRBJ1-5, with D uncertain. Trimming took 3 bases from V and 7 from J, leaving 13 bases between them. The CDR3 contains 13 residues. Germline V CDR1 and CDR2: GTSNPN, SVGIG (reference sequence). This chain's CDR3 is CAWRPLEAQPQHF. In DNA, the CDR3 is TGTGCCTGGAGGCCATTGGAGGCGCAGCCCCAGCATTTT.

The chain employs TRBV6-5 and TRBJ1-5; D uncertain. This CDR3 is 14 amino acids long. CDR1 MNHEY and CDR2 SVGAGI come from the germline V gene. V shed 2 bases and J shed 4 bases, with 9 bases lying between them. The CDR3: CASSYQATNQPQHF. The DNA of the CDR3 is TGTGCCAGCAGTTACCAGGCTACTAATCAGCCCCAGCATTTT.

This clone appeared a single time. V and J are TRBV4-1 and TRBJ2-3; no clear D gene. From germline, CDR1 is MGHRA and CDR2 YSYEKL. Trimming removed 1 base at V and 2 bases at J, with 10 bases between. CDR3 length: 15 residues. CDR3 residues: CASSQVITVTDTQYF. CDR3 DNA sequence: TGCGCCAGCAGCCAAGTGATCACTGTCACAGATACGCAGTATTTT.